Listed below are T cell receptor beta chains from one sample, sequenced in a study of T cell changes during pregnancy in multiple sclerosis. The table came from immunoSEQ multiplex PCR; TCRdb's copy has only in-frame clones and leaves some out. The data show around 61,000 clones, with about 90% seen just once and approximately 1.5% held by the top ten. The sample consisted of peripheral blood, taken in the third trimester of pregnancy. The receptors shown here come from a female donor in good health, enrolled as a control in a pregnancy study. Each CDR3 is given with its conserved first and last residue. A D gene is named only where the DNA matches it firmly. Where a row states a size, it is once, few, many or the class of an expanded clone; other rows omit it.

TGCAGCGTTCGGACTCTTAAAGAGACCCAGTACTTC	CSVRTLKETQYF	TRBJ2-5	-	-	TRBV29-1
TGTGCCACCAGCAGAGATTTGGGACAGATCTACGAGCAGTACTTC	CATSRDLGQIYEQYF	TRBJ2-7	TRBD1	-	TRBV15
TGTGCCAGCAGCCACTTGGGAGGGTCCGAGCAGTACTTC	CASSHLGGSEQYF	TRBJ2-7	TRBD2	-	TRBV14
TGTGCCAGCAGCCTTCGGACAGGTGCATTCTTT	CASSLRTGAFF	TRBJ1-1	TRBD1	-	TRBV7-2
TGTGCCAGCAGAGGGGCGAACACCATATATTTT	CASRGANTIYF	TRBJ1-3	-	-	TRBV2
TGTGCCAGCAGCAGAGGGGGCACCGGGGAGCTGTTTTTT	CASSRGGTGELFF	TRBJ2-2	-	-	TRBV21-1
TGTGCCAGCAGTTACGCACAGGGGTATGAGCAGTTCTTC	CASSYAQGYEQFF	TRBJ2-1	TRBD1	-	TRBV6-6
TGCGCCAGCAGCTTGGCCCGGGACAGGGCCTACGAGCAGTACTTC	CASSLARDRAYEQYF	TRBJ2-7	TRBD1	-	TRBV5-1
TGTGCCAGCAGCCATGTTACGGGACAAAATTCACCCCTCCACTTT	CASSHVTGQNSPLHF	TRBJ1-6	-	-	TRBV7-2
TGTGCCAGCAGCTTAGGAACGGTATCTGGAAACACCATATATTTT	CASSLGTVSGNTIYF	TRBJ1-3	-	once	TRBV7-2
TGTGCCAGCAGCTCCTTTAGGTTAGCGGTCACAGATACGCAGTATTTT	CASSSFRLAVTDTQYF	TRBJ2-3	-	-	TRBV11-2
TGTGCCAGCAGCCCAGATGGCGGCTACGAGCAGTACTTC	CASSPDGGYEQYF	TRBJ2-7	-	-	TRBV7-8
TGTGCCAGCAGTCTCGGACCCATTCAGGGAGATACGCAGTATTTT	CASSLGPIQGDTQYF	TRBJ2-3	-	-	TRBV7-3
TGTGCCAGCAGCCTTGAGTGGGGACTTTACAATGAGCAGTTCTTC	CASSLEWGLYNEQFF	TRBJ2-1	-	-	TRBV14
TGTGCCAGCAGCTTAGATCCAGGTGGGAACACTGAAGCTTTCTTT	CASSLDPGGNTEAFF	TRBJ1-1	-	-	TRBV7-3
TGTGCCTGGAGTGTACAGGGACGTTCACCCCTCCACTTT	CAWSVQGRSPLHF	TRBJ1-6	-	-	TRBV30
TGTGCCAGCAGCAAAGGGGACAGGGGGAGGGATTATGGCTACACCTTC	CASSKGDRGRDYGYTF	TRBJ1-2	-	-	TRBV21-1
TGCAGTGCCGGACAGGGGATTGAGCAGTTCTTC	CSAGQGIEQFF	TRBJ2-1	TRBD1	-	TRBV20-1